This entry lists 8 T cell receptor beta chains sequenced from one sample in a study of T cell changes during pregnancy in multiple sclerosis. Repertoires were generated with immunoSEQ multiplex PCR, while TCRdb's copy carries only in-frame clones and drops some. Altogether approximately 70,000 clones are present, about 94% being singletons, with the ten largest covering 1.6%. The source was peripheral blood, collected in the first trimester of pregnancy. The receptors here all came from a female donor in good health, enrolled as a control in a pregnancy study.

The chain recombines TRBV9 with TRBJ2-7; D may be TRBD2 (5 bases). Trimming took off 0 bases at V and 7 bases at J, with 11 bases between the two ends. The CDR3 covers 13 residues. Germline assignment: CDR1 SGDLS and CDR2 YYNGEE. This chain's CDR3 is CASSVGSRGEQYF. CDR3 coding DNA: TGTGCCAGCAGCGTAGGTAGCAGAGGGGAGCAGTACTTC.

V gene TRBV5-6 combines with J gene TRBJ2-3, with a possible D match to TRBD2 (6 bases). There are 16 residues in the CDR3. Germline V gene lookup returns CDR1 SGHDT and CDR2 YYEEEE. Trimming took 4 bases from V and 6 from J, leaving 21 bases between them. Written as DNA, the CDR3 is TGTGCCAGCAGCGACCTGTGGGTAGCGGAGGCGGATACGCAGTATTTT. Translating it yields CASSDLWVAEADTQYF.

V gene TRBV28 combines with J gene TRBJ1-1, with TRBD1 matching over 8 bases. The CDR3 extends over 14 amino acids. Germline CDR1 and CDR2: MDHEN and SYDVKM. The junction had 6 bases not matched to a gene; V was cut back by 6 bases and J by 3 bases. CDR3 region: CASRLTGDHTEAFF. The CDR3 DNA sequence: TGTGCCAGCAGACTGACAGGGGACCACACTGAAGCTTTCTTT.

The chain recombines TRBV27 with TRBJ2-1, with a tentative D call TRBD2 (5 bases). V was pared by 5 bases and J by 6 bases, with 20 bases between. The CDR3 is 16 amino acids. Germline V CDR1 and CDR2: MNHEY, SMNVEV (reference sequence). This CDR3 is CASSTLYGLGSNEQFF. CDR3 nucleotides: TGTGCCAGCAGTACGCTTTATGGGCTGGGGAGCAATGAGCAGTTCTTC.

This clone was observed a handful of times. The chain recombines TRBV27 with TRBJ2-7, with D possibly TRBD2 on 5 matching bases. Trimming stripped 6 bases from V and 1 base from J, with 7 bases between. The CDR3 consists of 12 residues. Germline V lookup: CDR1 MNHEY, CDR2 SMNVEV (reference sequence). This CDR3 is CASSPGSYEQYF. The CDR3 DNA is TGTGCCAGCAGCCCGGGATCCTACGAGCAGTACTTC.

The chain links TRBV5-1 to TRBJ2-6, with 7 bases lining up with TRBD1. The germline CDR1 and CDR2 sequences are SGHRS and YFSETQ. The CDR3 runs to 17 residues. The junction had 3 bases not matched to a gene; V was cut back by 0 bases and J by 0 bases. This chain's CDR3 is CASSLAQGVSGANVLTF. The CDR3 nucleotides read TGCGCCAGCAGCTTGGCCCAGGGGGTCTCTGGGGCCAACGTCCTGACTTTC.

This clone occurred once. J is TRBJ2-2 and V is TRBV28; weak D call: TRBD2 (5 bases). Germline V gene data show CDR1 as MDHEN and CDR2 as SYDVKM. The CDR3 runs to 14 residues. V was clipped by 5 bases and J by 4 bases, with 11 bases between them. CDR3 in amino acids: CASSPPGSTGELFF. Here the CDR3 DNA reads TGTGCCAGCAGTCCTCCGGGAAGCACCGGGGAGCTGTTTTTT.

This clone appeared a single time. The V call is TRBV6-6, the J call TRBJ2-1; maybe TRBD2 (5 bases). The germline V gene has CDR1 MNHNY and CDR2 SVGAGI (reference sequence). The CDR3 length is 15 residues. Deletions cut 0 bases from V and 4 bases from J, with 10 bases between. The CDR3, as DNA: TGTGCCAGCAGTTACTCTTTAGGACTGTACAATGAGCAGTTCTTC. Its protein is CASSYSLGLYNEQFF.